This T cell receptor (beta chain) was profiled in a study of blood T cell repertoires in COVID-19. Study in general: Sources were T cells, B-cell-depleted T cells, or PBMCs; the material itself was cDNA or gDNA.

The CDR3 loop spans 14 amino acids. V shed 5 bases, J shed 7 bases, and the junction held 6 bases outside the gene matches. Germline values: CDR1 SEHNR, CDR2 FQNEAQ (reference sequence). In the original analysis: From reference gene primer amplification, estimates of nucleated cell counts were derived. The repertoire was sequenced with immunoSEQ multiplex PCR; TCRdb's copy has only in-frame clones and lacks some. V and J calls and clone size are given by that table; D and trimming were obtained from the DNA. The data show roughly 300,000 clones, about 90% seen once. Patients in Seattle were enrolled during active infection, then followed longitudinally.

Sequencing input: peripheral blood. This sequence joins TRBV7-9 and TRBJ2-2; 8 positions match TRBD1. The origin of this receptor is a woman aged 25-40 years with COVID-19, enrolled during active disease. CDR3 protein: CASSHGTGYGELFF. The CDR3 region has the DNA TGTGCCAGCAGCCACGGGACAGGCTACGGGGAGCTGTTTTTT.